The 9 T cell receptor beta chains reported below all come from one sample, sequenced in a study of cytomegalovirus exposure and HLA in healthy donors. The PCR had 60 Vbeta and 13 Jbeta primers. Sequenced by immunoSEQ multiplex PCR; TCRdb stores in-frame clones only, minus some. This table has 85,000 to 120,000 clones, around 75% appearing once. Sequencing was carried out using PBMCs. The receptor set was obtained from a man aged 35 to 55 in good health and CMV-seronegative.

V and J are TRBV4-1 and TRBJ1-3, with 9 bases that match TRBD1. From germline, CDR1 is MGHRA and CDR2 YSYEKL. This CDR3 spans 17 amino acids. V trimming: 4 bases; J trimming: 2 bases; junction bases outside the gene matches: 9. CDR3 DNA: TGCGCCAGCAGCCTTTTGAGGGGGACAGGGACTGGAAACACCATATATTTT. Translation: CASSLLRGTGTGNTIYF.

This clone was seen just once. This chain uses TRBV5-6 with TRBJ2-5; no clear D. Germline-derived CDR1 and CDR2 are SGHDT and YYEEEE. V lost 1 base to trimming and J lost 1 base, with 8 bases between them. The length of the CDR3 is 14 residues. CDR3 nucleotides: TGTGCCAGCAGCTTGATGGCGGTCCAAGAGACCCAGTACTTC. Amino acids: CASSLMAVQETQYF.

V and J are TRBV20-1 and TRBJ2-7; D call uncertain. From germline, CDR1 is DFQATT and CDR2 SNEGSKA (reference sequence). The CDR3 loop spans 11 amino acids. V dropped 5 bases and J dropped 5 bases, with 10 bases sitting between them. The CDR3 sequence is CSAPYLDEQYF. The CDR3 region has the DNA TGCAGTGCTCCGTATCTCGACGAGCAGTACTTC.

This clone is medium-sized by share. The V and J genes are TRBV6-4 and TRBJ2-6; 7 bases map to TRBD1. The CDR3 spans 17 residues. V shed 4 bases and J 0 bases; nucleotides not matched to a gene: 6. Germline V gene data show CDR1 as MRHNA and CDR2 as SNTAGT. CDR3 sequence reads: CASSGRDSSSGANVLTF. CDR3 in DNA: TGTGCCAGCAGTGGCCGGGACAGTAGCTCTGGGGCCAACGTCCTGACTTTC.

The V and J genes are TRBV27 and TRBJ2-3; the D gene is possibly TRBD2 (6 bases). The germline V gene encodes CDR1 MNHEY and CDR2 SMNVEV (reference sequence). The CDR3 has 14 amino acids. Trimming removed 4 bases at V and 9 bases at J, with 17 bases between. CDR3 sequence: CASSYSGNSGTQYF. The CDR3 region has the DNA TGTGCCAGCAGTTATAGCGGAAACAGCGGGACGCAGTATTTT.

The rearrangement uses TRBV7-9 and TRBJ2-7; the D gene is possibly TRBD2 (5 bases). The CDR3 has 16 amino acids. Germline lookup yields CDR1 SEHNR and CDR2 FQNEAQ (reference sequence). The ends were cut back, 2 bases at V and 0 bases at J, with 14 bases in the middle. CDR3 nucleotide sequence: TGTGCCAGCAGCTTATTTGAGGGAAGGAGCTCCTACGAGCAGTACTTC. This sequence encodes CASSLFEGRSSYEQYF.

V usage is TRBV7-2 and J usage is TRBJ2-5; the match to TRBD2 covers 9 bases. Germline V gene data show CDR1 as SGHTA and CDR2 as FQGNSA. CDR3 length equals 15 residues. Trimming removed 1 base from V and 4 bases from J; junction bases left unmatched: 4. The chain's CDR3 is CASSLGGGALETQYF. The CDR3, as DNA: TGTGCCAGCAGCTTAGGCGGGGGGGCCCTAGAGACCCAGTACTTC.

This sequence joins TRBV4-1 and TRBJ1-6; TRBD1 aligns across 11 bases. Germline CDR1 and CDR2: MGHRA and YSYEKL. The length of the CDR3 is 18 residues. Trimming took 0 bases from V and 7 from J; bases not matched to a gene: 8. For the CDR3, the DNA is TGCGCCAGCAGCCAAGAAGGGACAGGGGGGTCATTCAATTCACCCCTCCACTTT. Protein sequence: CASSQEGTGGSFNSPLHF.

The CDR3 coding sequence is TGTGCCATTACGGGGGGCGCGGAATCACCCCTCCACTTT. Its protein is CAITGGAESPLHF. This chain links TRBV10-3 with TRBJ1-6, with D possibly TRBD1 on 6 matching bases. The CDR3 sequence is 13 residues long. Germline values: CDR1 ENHRY, CDR2 SYGVKD. Trimming stripped 9 bases from V and 10 bases from J, with 16 bases between.